This T cell receptor (beta chain) was profiled in a study of cytomegalovirus exposure and HLA in healthy donors. Notes on the study in general: A few of the chains that were CMV-associated were confirmed in vitro to be specific for CMV antigens.

Primers included in the PCR were 60 Vbeta and 13 Jbeta primers. Sequencing was performed with immunoSEQ multiplex PCR; in TCRdb, only in-frame clones are kept and a portion is missing. The sample lists about 90,000 clones, roughly 60% occurring once. With respect to this clone: Its antigen is unidentified.

The ends were cut back, 4 bases at V and 5 bases at J, with 21 bases in the middle. Germline CDR1 and CDR2: SGHRS and YFSETQ. This CDR3 region has 16 residues. The receptor was derived from a woman aged 50 to 60 in good health and CMV-seropositive. Sequenced material: PBMCs. The chain couples TRBV5-1 to TRBJ2-5, with D possibly matching TRBD1 (6 bases). CDR3 protein: CASSLGQRGMLETQYF. CDR3 sequence (DNA): TGCGCCAGCAGCCTAGGACAGCGAGGGATGCTGGAGACCCAGTACTTC.